One and the same sample provided the 25 T cell receptor beta chains below, sequenced in a study of siplizumab effects on memory and regulatory T cells. Profiling relied on immunoSEQ multiplex PCR, and the TCRdb table lists in-frame clones only, not all of them. The sample comprises about 120,000 clones, about 94% of which are singletons, and around 1.5% rests with the top ten. The specimen was non-Treg CD4+ T cells sorted from blood. Source of these receptors: a human donor in good health.

This clone was seen just once. V is TRBV29-1 and J is TRBJ2-3; D call uncertain. The CDR3 is 13 amino acids. Looked up from germline, CDR1 is SQVTM and CDR2 is ANQGSEA. Between the trimmed V and J ends, which lost 4 bases and 6 bases, there was a span of 14 bases. The CDR3 here is CSVAGHSGDTQYF. CDR3 bases: TGCAGCGTTGCCGGGCATTCTGGGGATACGCAGTATTTT.

This clone was seen only a few times. CDR3 sequence (DNA): TGTGCCAGTAGTCCACAGGGCTACTACGAGCAGTACTTC. This sequence encodes CASSPQGYYEQYF. J is TRBJ2-7 and V is TRBV19; D possibly corresponds to TRBD1 (6 bases). V was cut by 5 bases and J by 3 bases, with 11 bases left in between. Germline-derived CDR1 and CDR2 are LNHDA and SQIVND (reference sequence). The CDR3 runs to 13 residues.

The chain couples TRBV29-1 to TRBJ2-3; perhaps TRBD1 as D (6 bases). The CDR3 spans 11 residues. Between the trimmed V and J ends, which lost 7 bases and 4 bases, there was a span of 9 bases. The germline CDR1 and CDR2 sequences are SQVTM and ANQGSEA. CDR3 sequence: CSAQGSDTQYF. The CDR3, as DNA: TGCAGCGCGCAGGGGTCAGATACGCAGTATTTT.

The chain couples TRBV7-2 to TRBJ2-2; 13 nucleotides match TRBD2. Germline values: CDR1 SGHTA, CDR2 FQGNSA. V lost 7 bases to trimming and J lost 3 bases; unmatched junction nucleotides: 2. This CDR3 spans 15 amino acids. The DNA for the CDR3 is TGTGCCAGCAAGACTAGCGGGGGGTACACCGGGGAGCTGTTTTTT. This sequence encodes CASKTSGGYTGELFF.

The V gene is TRBV5-1, the J gene TRBJ1-2; possible D gene TRBD1, 5 bases. CDR3 length: 16 amino acids. V lost 0 bases, J lost 8 bases, and 20 bases lay in between. CDR1 and CDR2 (germline): SGHRS, YFSETQ. Written as DNA, the CDR3 is TGCGCCAGCAGCTTGGCGCACAGGCAACCGGAAAGAGGCTACACCTTC. It encodes CASSLAHRQPERGYTF.

The chain couples TRBV19 to TRBJ1-2; D is uncertain. Germline V gives CDR1 LNHDA, CDR2 SQIVND (reference sequence). V was pared by 0 bases and J by 4 bases, with 6 bases between. The CDR3 extends over 13 amino acids. Here the CDR3 DNA reads TGTGCCAGTAGTATAGAACTCTCCTATGGCTACACCTTC. Translated, it gives CASSIELSYGYTF.

CDR3 in amino acids: CASSPPPGSKSEKLFF. In DNA form, the CDR3 reads TGTGCCAGCAGCCCACCCCCAGGGTCGAAAAGCGAAAAACTGTTTTTT. This chain joins TRBV25-1 and TRBJ1-4, with D possibly being TRBD1 (5 bases). This CDR3 contains 16 residues. Germline assignment: CDR1 MGHDK and CDR2 SYGVNS. Deletions cut 6 bases from V and 8 bases from J, with 22 bases between.

The J gene is TRBJ1-5, the V gene TRBV30, with a weak D call TRBD1 (5 bases). The CDR3 is 15 amino acids. V was pared by 5 bases and J by 0 bases, with 14 bases between. Germline assignment: CDR1 GTSNPN and CDR2 SVGIG (reference sequence). CDR3 DNA: TGTGCCTGGGGATTGGGGGGATATAGCAATCAGCCCCAGCATTTT. It specifies CAWGLGGYSNQPQHF.

The J gene is TRBJ2-1, the V gene TRBV5-1; possibly TRBD2 for D (6 bases). This CDR3 is built from 18 residues. Per germline, CDR1 SGHRS and CDR2 YFSETQ. V was shortened by 1 base and J by 8 bases, with 25 bases between the two germline ends. CDR3 in amino acids: CASSLSYGSAAGVDEQFF. CDR3 sequence (DNA): TGCGCCAGCAGCTTGTCTTACGGGAGTGCGGCCGGTGTCGATGAGCAGTTCTTC.

This chain uses TRBV6-1 with TRBJ1-1; D possibly corresponds to TRBD1 (6 bases). This CDR3 comprises 14 residues. From germline, CDR1 is MNHNS and CDR2 SASEGT. Trimming removed 2 bases from V and 4 bases from J, with 11 bases in between. DNA of the CDR3: TGTGCCAGCAGTGAAAGTGCAGGGGCCACTGAAGCTTTCTTT. Protein: CASSESAGATEAFF.

The chain couples TRBV7-9 to TRBJ2-5; perhaps TRBD2 as D (5 bases). The V end was cut by 3 bases, the J end by 1 base, with 6 bases between. This CDR3 is 13 amino acids long. From germline, CDR1 is SEHNR and CDR2 FQNEAQ (reference sequence). In DNA, the CDR3 is TGTGCCAGCAGCTTGAGGGTCCAAGAGACCCAGTACTTC. Amino acid sequence: CASSLRVQETQYF.

This chain links TRBV9 with TRBJ2-1; the D is unclear. The CDR3 is 13 residues long. Germline assignment: CDR1 SGDLS and CDR2 YYNGEE. Trimming removed 4 bases from V and 9 bases from J, with 14 bases in between. CDR3 region: CASSLSPGTEQFF. CDR3 in DNA: TGTGCCAGCAGCTTAAGTCCCGGTACTGAGCAGTTCTTC.

The J gene is TRBJ2-1, the V gene TRBV9; 11 nucleotides match TRBD2. Germline assignment: CDR1 SGDLS and CDR2 YYNGEE. V was pared by 2 bases and J by 7 bases, with 5 bases of the junction left unmatched. The CDR3 length is 15 residues. The CDR3 loop is CASSVALAGANEQFF. CDR3 bases: TGTGCCAGCAGCGTCGCACTAGCGGGAGCAAATGAGCAGTTCTTC.

The V gene is TRBV6-5, the J gene TRBJ1-2; D is unresolved. There are 12 residues in the CDR3. V lost 0 bases and J lost 6, with 5 bases in between. CDR1 and CDR2 (germline): MNHEY, SVGAGI. CDR3 sequence reads: CASSYSGDGYTF. CDR3 DNA sequence: TGTGCCAGCAGTTACTCTGGGGATGGCTACACCTTC.

The chain carries TRBV5-1 and TRBJ2-7, with a tentative D call TRBD2 (6 bases). Germline values: CDR1 SGHRS, CDR2 YFSETQ. The CDR3 sequence is 15 residues long. Trimming stripped 4 bases from V and 7 bases from J, with 21 bases between. The CDR3 nucleotides are TGCGCCAGCAGCACCGGACCGGTACTAGCCGGGGAGCAGTACTTC. This codes for CASSTGPVLAGEQYF. The full variable domain, completed using reference TRBV5-1 and TRBJ2-7, is KAGVTQTPRYLIKTRGQQVTLSCSPISGHRSVSWYQQTPGQGLQFLFEYFSETQRNKGNFPGRFSGRQFSNSRSEMNVSTLELGDSALYLCASSTGPVLAGEQYFGPGTRLTVT.

The chain recombines TRBV6-1 with TRBJ1-5; TRBD1 might be the D (6 bases). Germline CDR1 is MNHNS and CDR2 is SASEGT. This CDR3 has 15 amino acids. The ends were cut back, 2 bases at V and 4 bases at J, with 12 bases in the middle. The CDR3 loop is CASSEISQGNQPQHF. For the CDR3, the DNA is TGTGCCAGCAGTGAAATCAGTCAGGGGAATCAGCCCCAGCATTTT.

Concerning this clone: An end of the junction differs from the germline gene, which may be a read error. Within the sample, other DNA sequences also encode this same CDR3. V is TRBV18 and J is TRBJ1-1; tentatively, D is TRBD1 (5 bases). This CDR3 contains 15 residues. Germline V lookup: CDR1 KGHSH, CDR2 LQKENI. CDR3 amino acids: CASSPPNSGLTEAFF. The CDR3 nucleotides read TGTGCTAGCTCACCACCGAATTCGGGGCTCACTGAAGCTTTCTTT.

The rearrangement joins TRBV4-2 to TRBJ1-2, with D unclear. Per germline, CDR1 LGHNA and CDR2 YNFKEQ. V was pared by 4 bases and J by 5 bases, with 17 bases between. CDR3 size: 15 residues. The CDR3 DNA follows: TGTGCCAGCAGCCCGCCGGACCGCCTCTATTATGGCTACACCTTC. Protein product: CASSPPDRLYYGYTF.

The chain combines TRBV19 with TRBJ2-3; D call uncertain. Trimming pared 5 bases from V and 2 bases from J, leaving 20 bases between. Looked up from germline, CDR1 is LNHDA and CDR2 is SQIVND (reference sequence). CDR3 length: 17 amino acids. The DNA for the CDR3 is TGTGCCAGTAGTTCCTCCGGACCCACGCATATCACAGATACGCAGTATTTT. It is translated as CASSSSGPTHITDTQYF.

This clone was seen once. V gene TRBV5-1 combines with J gene TRBJ1-3; unclear D gene. CDR3 length equals 16 residues. The V and J ends lost 0 bases and 2 bases respectively, with 12 bases between them. The germline gives CDR1 SGHRS, CDR2 YFSETQ. The CDR3, as DNA: TGCGCCAGCAGCTTGGCCTTAGGGCCTCCTGGAAACACCATATATTTT. This sequence encodes CASSLALGPPGNTIYF.

The chain joins TRBV6-1 to TRBJ2-3; 7 positions agree with TRBD2. The CDR3 has 15 residues. With 6 bases clipped from V and 3 bases from J, the junction kept 9 bases outside the gene matches. Germline CDR1 is MNHNS and CDR2 is SASEGT. In nucleotides, the CDR3 is TGTGCCAGCAGGGACCAAGCGGGATGGACAGATACGCAGTATTTT. This sequence encodes CASRDQAGWTDTQYF.

The V and J genes are TRBV28 and TRBJ2-1; 8 positions match TRBD2. The CDR3 is 16 residues long. J was trimmed by 4 bases and V by 10 bases; bases with no gene match: 15. Germline values: CDR1 MDHEN, CDR2 SYDVKM. The CDR3 DNA follows: TGTGCCACCGTGCGGGGGGCCAGGGTAACTTACAATGAGCAGTTCTTC. This codes for CATVRGARVTYNEQFF.

The chain uses TRBV29-1 and TRBJ2-7; TRBD1 matches 9 bases. The germline V gene encodes CDR1 SQVTM and CDR2 ANQGSEA. The length of the CDR3 is 14 residues. V lost 6 bases, J lost 4 bases, and 10 bases stayed unmatched. The CDR3 region is CSVAGTGTLYEQYF. CDR3 DNA sequence: TGCAGCGTAGCCGGGACAGGGACCTTATACGAGCAGTACTTC.

The V call is TRBV19, the J call TRBJ2-1; 11 nucleotides align to TRBD2. Trimming at V came to 7 bases and at J to 12 bases, leaving 14 bases not matched to a gene. Germline CDR1 is LNHDA and CDR2 is SQIVND (reference sequence). The CDR3 extends over 15 amino acids. This CDR3 reads CASTPRTSGREGQFF. The CDR3 DNA sequence: TGTGCCAGTACCCCTCGAACTAGCGGGAGAGAAGGGCAGTTCTTC.

Only a few counts were recorded for this clone. V and J are TRBV30 and TRBJ1-1; D not certain. Trimming removed 3 bases from V and 1 base from J, with 15 bases in between. This CDR3 is built from 15 residues. CDR1 is GTSNPN, CDR2 SVGIG, per germline (reference sequence). Here the CDR3 reads CAWSARGRENTEAFF. DNA for the CDR3: TGTGCCTGGAGCGCACGAGGGCGGGAGAACACTGAAGCTTTCTTT.